The sequence of this TCR beta chain was determined in a study of T cells in Graves' hyperthyroidism and ophthalmopathy. The study, taken as a whole, reports: Most thyroid clonotypes with frequency above 0.001 were detected in blood.

This clonotype was seen more than once but under ten times. Its antigen is unknown. The source of the PBMCs was 8.5 to 10 ml of fresh peripheral blood. Germline CDR1 and CDR2: KGHDR and SFDVKD. The CDR3 is made up of 15 amino acids. V shed 1 base and J shed 10 bases, with 16 bases lying between them. Amplification targeted TCR beta CDR3 regions from RNA transcripts. The TCR CDR3 was amplified in a first-round RT-PCR using the HTBI primer set. TCRdb re-analysed the multiplex PCR reads in MiXCR, keeping a single row per CDR3 protein. Of about 300,000 distinct CDR3 sequences in the sample, around a sixth were seen once.

J is TRBJ2-1 and V is TRBV24-1; D possibly corresponds to TRBD1 (6 bases). The sequence was obtained from a man in his thirties or forties with Graves' hyperthyroidism. Sequencing was carried out using blood. This CDR3 is CATSDFSSRGGEQFF. The CDR3 region has the DNA TGTGCCACCAGTGATTTCTCTTCCAGGGGCGGAGAGCAGTTCTTC.